The sequence of this T cell receptor (beta chain) was determined in a study of cytomegalovirus exposure and HLA in healthy donors. Study-level results: The productive fraction for most TCR beta V segments was about 87% or about 30% in an earlier analysis. Based on reports, TCR beta sequences accurately predicted HLA-A and HLA-B alleles for most subjects. Presence/absence analyses rested on an assumption that sequencing depth was roughly uniform across donors.

The CDR3 has 16 residues. The germline V gene has CDR1 WNHNN and CDR2 SYGVQD (reference sequence). With 3 bases removed from V and 3 bases from J, the gap between germline ends came to 12 bases. A note on this clone: Antigen unknown. This CDR3 fails to terminate in the conserved phenylalanine or tryptophan, so it likely reflects a read error.

The PCR was carried out with 60 Vbeta primers and 13 Jbeta primers. Sequencing was performed with immunoSEQ multiplex PCR; in TCRdb, only in-frame clones are kept and a portion is missing. The sample lists roughly 150,000 clones, around four fifths occurring once. Healthy bone marrow donors made up the cohort. The clonotype originates from a man aged 18 to 30 in good health and CMV-seropositive. The sample taken for sequencing was PBMCs. V is TRBV10-1 and J is TRBJ1-6; TRBD1 is a possible D gene (6 bases). The CDR3 DNA reads as TGCGCCAGCAGTGACTTAGGGACAATCTATAATTCACCCCTCCACCTT. Its translation: CASSDLGTIYNSPLHL.